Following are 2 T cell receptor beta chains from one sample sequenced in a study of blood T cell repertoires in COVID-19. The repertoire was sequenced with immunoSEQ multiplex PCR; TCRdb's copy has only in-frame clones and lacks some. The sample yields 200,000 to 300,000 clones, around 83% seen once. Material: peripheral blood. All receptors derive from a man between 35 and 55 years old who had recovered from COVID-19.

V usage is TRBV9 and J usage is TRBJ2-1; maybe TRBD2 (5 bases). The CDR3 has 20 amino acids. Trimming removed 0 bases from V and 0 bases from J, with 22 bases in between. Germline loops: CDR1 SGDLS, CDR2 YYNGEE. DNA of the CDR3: TGTGCCAGCAGCGTAGTTAACCGGTCCCCACTAGGCGGCTCCTACAATGAGCAGTTCTTC. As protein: CASSVVNRSPLGGSYNEQFF.

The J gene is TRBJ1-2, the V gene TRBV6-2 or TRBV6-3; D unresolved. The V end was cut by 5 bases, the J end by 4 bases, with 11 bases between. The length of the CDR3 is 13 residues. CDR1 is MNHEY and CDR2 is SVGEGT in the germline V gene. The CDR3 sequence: CASSIDGIYGYTF. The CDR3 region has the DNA TGTGCCAGCAGTATTGACGGGATCTATGGCTACACCTTC.